The 22 T cell receptor beta chains below all came from one sample that was sequenced in a study of shared clonotypes between healthy human individuals. Generated by immunoSEQ multiplex PCR, the TCRdb table keeps only in-frame clones and is missing some. Among some 800,000 clones listed, 85% to 95% were seen once. Naive CD8 cells, CD45RO-negative and positively selected for CCR7, excluded terminally differentiated effector memory CD45RA+ cells. Input material: naive CD8+ T cells sorted from blood. These receptors all come from a man aged 25 to 45 in good health.

The chain couples TRBV5-4 to TRBJ2-7; unclear D gene. V lost 1 base to trimming and J lost 0 bases, with 8 bases between them. CDR1 SGHNT and CDR2 YYREEE come from the germline V gene (reference sequence). The CDR3 runs 14 residues. The CDR3: CASSLLPSSYEQYF. The CDR3 DNA sequence: TGTGCCAGCAGCTTGCTACCGAGCTCCTACGAGCAGTACTTC. Based on the CDR3 plus reference TRBV5-4 and TRBJ2-7, the full variable domain is ETGVTQSPTHLIKTRGQQVTLRCSSQSGHNTVSWYQQALGQGPQFIFQYYREEENGRGNFPPRFSGLQFPNYSSELNVNALELDDSALYLCASSLLPSSYEQYFGPGTRLTVT.

This chain uses TRBV9 with TRBJ2-7; D may match TRBD1 or TRBD2 (5 bases each). The length of the CDR3 is 16 residues. Germline-derived CDR1 and CDR2 are SGDLS and YYNGEE. V lost 0 bases to trimming and J lost 4 bases, with 17 bases between them. CDR3 nucleotides: TGTGCCAGCAGCGTAGATTCTTTGCAGGGAGCATACGAGCAGTACTTC. Its protein product is CASSVDSLQGAYEQYF.

The rearrangement links TRBV19 to TRBJ2-3; D possibly corresponds to TRBD1 (5 bases). Per the germline V gene, CDR1 is LNHDA and CDR2 is SQIVND (reference sequence). Between the trimmed V and J ends, which lost 4 bases and 4 bases, there was a span of 15 bases. The length of the CDR3 is 15 residues. DNA for the CDR3: TGTGCCAGTAGTAGATCAGGGATTTGGTCAGATACGCAGTATTTT. Amino acid sequence: CASSRSGIWSDTQYF.

The chain carries TRBV7-2 and TRBJ2-7, with 10 bases matching TRBD2. The CDR3 contains 18 residues. Germline V gene sequence: CDR1 SGHTA, CDR2 FQGNSA. J was trimmed by 2 bases and V by 3 bases; bases with no gene match: 13. This chain's CDR3 is CASSFPASGSRGTYEQYF. DNA for the CDR3: TGTGCCAGCAGCTTTCCGGCTAGCGGGAGTAGAGGGACCTACGAGCAGTACTTC.

This clone occurred once. V and J are TRBV5-1 and TRBJ2-4; 11 nucleotides agree with TRBD2. The CDR3 spans 17 residues. Germline-derived CDR1 and CDR2 are SGHRS and YFSETQ. The V segment lost 4 bases and the J segment 6 bases; nucleotides outside the gene matches: 12. The CDR3 nucleotides read TGCGCCAGCAGCCTCCCGCCCGGACTAGCGGGTGGAAACATTCAGTACTTC. Translation: CASSLPPGLAGGNIQYF.

V gene TRBV28 combines with J gene TRBJ2-7; 7 bases agree with TRBD1. The CDR3 totals 15 residues. V was clipped by 3 bases and J by 3 bases; unmatched bases: 8. Germline V gene data show CDR1 as MDHEN and CDR2 as SYDVKM. The CDR3 DNA reads as TGTGCCAGCAGTTTGTTCGTCGCAGGGGGCTACGAGCAGTACTTC. Amino acids: CASSLFVAGGYEQYF.

This clone has a single count. V and J are TRBV5-1 and TRBJ2-7; TRBD2 matches 14 bases. Germline trimming cut 3 bases from V and 5 bases from J; bases unmatched to any gene: 7. Germline V gene sequence: CDR1 SGHRS, CDR2 YFSETQ. The CDR3 extends over 16 amino acids. For the CDR3, the DNA is TGCGCCAGCAGCTACGGGGGGACTAGCGGGAGCCACGAGCAGTACTTC. It codes for CASSYGGTSGSHEQYF.

This chain connects TRBV7-9 to TRBJ1-4; D gene ambiguous. Germline CDR1 is SEHNR and CDR2 is FQNEAQ (reference sequence). This CDR3 is 13 amino acids long. V lost 5 bases, J lost 6 bases, and 10 bases lay in between. CDR3 in amino acids: CASSELSHEKLFF. CDR3 nucleotide sequence: TGTGCCAGCAGCGAATTATCCCATGAAAAACTGTTTTTT.

The chain is built from TRBV13 and TRBJ2-1; 11 bases are a match to TRBD1. Unmatched junction bases numbered 4, after V lost 5 bases and J lost 4 bases. Germline V gene lookup returns CDR1 PRHDT and CDR2 FYEKMQ (reference sequence). The CDR3 extends over 15 amino acids. The CDR3 protein is CASSAGQGAYNEQFF. The CDR3 DNA is TGTGCCAGCAGCGCAGGACAGGGGGCTTACAATGAGCAGTTCTTC.

J is TRBJ2-5 and V is TRBV6-6, with D uncertain. The CDR3 runs to 13 residues. Germline V gene sequence: CDR1 MNHNY, CDR2 SVGAGI (reference sequence). V was cut by 6 bases and J by 5 bases, with 13 bases left in between. CDR3 in amino acids: CASRGSVEETQYF. DNA of the CDR3: TGTGCCAGCAGAGGGTCCGTGGAGGAGACCCAGTACTTC.

This clone was detected once. In nucleotides, the CDR3 is TGTGCCAGCAGCCCAAGGGGGTTCCAAGAGACCCAGTACTTC. The encoded protein is CASSPRGFQETQYF. The chain couples TRBV7-2 to TRBJ2-5, with D tentatively TRBD1 (6 bases). Germline CDR1 reads SGHTA; CDR2 reads FQGNSA. V was shortened by 5 bases and J by 1 base, with 11 bases between the two germline ends. The CDR3 runs 14 residues.

V and J are TRBV6-5 and TRBJ2-4, with TRBD2 matching over 8 bases. The CDR3 runs to 13 residues. V lost 6 bases to trimming and J lost 7 bases; unmatched junction nucleotides: 5. Germline V gene sequence: CDR1 MNHEY, CDR2 SVGAGI. The DNA of the CDR3 is TGTGCCAGCAGCTACGGGGGGGGGAACATTCAGTACTTC. It specifies CASSYGGGNIQYF.

The chain recombines TRBV7-8 with TRBJ2-5, with D maybe TRBD2 (5 bases). CDR1 is SGHVS, CDR2 FQNEAQ, per germline. The V gene lost 5 bases and the J gene lost 0 bases, with 10 bases spanning the gap. The CDR3 is 14 amino acids. The CDR3 DNA reads as TGTGCCAGCAGCCAAGCGACTAACCAAGAGACCCAGTACTTC. Amino acids: CASSQATNQETQYF.

V gene TRBV7-2 combines with J gene TRBJ1-2; no clear D. The V end was cut by 6 bases, the J end by 6 bases, with 14 bases between. The CDR3 length is 13 residues. Germline V gives CDR1 SGHTA, CDR2 FQGNSA. CDR3 in amino acids: CASSSGGMDGYTF. CDR3 nucleotide sequence: TGTGCCAGCAGTTCGGGAGGGATGGATGGCTACACCTTC.

The chain combines TRBV28 with TRBJ1-5; TRBD1 aligns across 9 bases. Germline CDR1 MDHEN, CDR2 SYDVKM. After removal of 3 bases from V and 5 bases from J, the junction contained 5 bases not matched to a gene. This CDR3 has 15 residues. The CDR3 bases are TGTGCCAGCAGTTTGGGGACAGGGTTCTATCAGCCCCAGCATTTT. This codes for CASSLGTGFYQPQHF.

This clone was seen just once. Other nucleotide sequences in the sample specify the same CDR3. This chain joins TRBV6-5 and TRBJ2-5; perhaps TRBD1 as D (6 bases). The CDR3 has 14 amino acids. From germline, CDR1 is MNHEY and CDR2 SVGAGI. V shed 0 bases and J shed 2 bases, with 7 bases lying between them. For the CDR3, the DNA is TGTGCCAGCAGTTACTCGCAGGGGCAAGAGACCCAGTACTTC. Its protein product is CASSYSQGQETQYF.

The rearrangement joins TRBV19 to TRBJ1-5, with 9 bases matching TRBD1. Germline CDR1 reads LNHDA; CDR2 reads SQIVND (reference sequence). The junction had 8 bases not matched to a gene; V was cut back by 5 bases and J by 6 bases. The CDR3 is 15 amino acids. The CDR3 DNA sequence: TGTGCCAGTAGTCTCGTGACAGGGGGGATTCAGCCCCAGCATTTT. This gives the protein CASSLVTGGIQPQHF.

This chain connects TRBV18 to TRBJ2-1; D gene unclear. V lost 0 bases and J 9 bases, leaving 12 bases between the germline ends. This CDR3 comprises 14 residues. Germline CDR1 KGHSH, CDR2 LQKENI. The CDR3 region is CASSPPHQASEQFF. The CDR3 DNA reads TGTGCCAGCTCACCACCACACCAGGCGAGTGAGCAGTTCTTC.

The chain carries TRBV7-9 and TRBJ1-1, with a tentative D call TRBD1 (6 bases). In germline, CDR1 is SEHNR, CDR2 FQNEAQ (reference sequence). The CDR3 totals 12 residues. V gave up 5 bases and J gave up 6 bases, with 10 bases separating them. The CDR3 DNA reads as TGTGCCAGCAGCGTGGACAGCCCTGAAGCTTTCTTT. Translated, it gives CASSVDSPEAFF.

The rearrangement joins TRBV19 to TRBJ1-2; D remains ambiguous. This CDR3 region has 16 residues. Germline V gene lookup returns CDR1 LNHDA and CDR2 SQIVND (reference sequence). The ends were cut back, 7 bases at V and 10 bases at J, with 28 bases in the middle. The DNA of the CDR3 is TGTGCCAGTAATCATGCGGAAACAATATCAACGAACGACTACACCTTC. It is translated as CASNHAETISTNDYTF.

This chain joins TRBV19 and TRBJ2-3; 9 bases are shared with TRBD1. The CDR3 consists of 16 residues. The trim removed 3 bases at V and 4 bases at J, leaving 8 bases unmatched. The germline gives CDR1 LNHDA, CDR2 SQIVND (reference sequence). CDR3 residues: CASSISGQGFADTQYF. Here the CDR3 DNA reads TGTGCCAGTAGTATCTCCGGACAGGGGTTCGCAGATACGCAGTATTTT.

The V call is TRBV13, the J call TRBJ1-2; a possible D gene is TRBD1 (5 bases). Germline-derived CDR1 and CDR2 are PRHDT and FYEKMQ (reference sequence). The CDR3 totals 14 residues. V was pared by 4 bases and J by 2 bases, with 11 bases between. The CDR3: CASSSITGNYGYTF. CDR3 coding DNA: TGTGCCAGCAGCTCCATAACAGGAAACTATGGCTACACCTTC.